These 2 T cell receptor beta chains came from one sample sequenced in a study of vaccination and CD4 T cells after COVID-19. Noted treatment: approximately nine-day PBMC culture with coronavirus spike peptide pools or control peptides (ViraFEST assay). With the Oncomine TCR Beta short-read assay, DNA from cultured CD4+ T cells was sequenced. TCRdb re-called the PCR reads through MiXCR, storing one row per CDR3 protein. Of approximately 13,000 distinct CDR3 sequences detected, 35% to 45% appear once; the ten largest clones hold 15% to 20%. Their recognized antigens are unknown. Sample: cultured CD4+ T cells from blood. The receptors here all came from a human donor with COVID-19.

This chain uses TRBV7-2 with TRBJ2-2; no definite D call. The length of the CDR3 is 14 residues. Trimming took off 3 bases at V and 7 bases at J, with 12 bases between the two ends. Per the germline V gene, CDR1 is SGHTA and CDR2 is FQGNSA. This CDR3 is CASSLPGVGGELFF. The CDR3 bases are TGTGCCAGCAGCTTGCCTGGAGTTGGCGGGGAGCTGTTTTTT.

The chain uses TRBV7-8 and TRBJ1-2, with unresolved D. Germline V lookup: CDR1 SGHVS, CDR2 FQNEAQ. Between the trimmed V and J ends, which lost 5 bases and 0 bases, there was a span of 19 bases. The CDR3 has 17 amino acids. The CDR3 DNA follows: TGTGCCAGCAGCAACCTTGTCTTAGCCGTGGCTAACTATGGCTACACCTTC. The encoded protein is CASSNLVLAVANYGYTF.